This TCR beta chain derives from a study of identical twins. Of note for this clonotype: The antigen remains unidentified.

The study, taken as a whole, reports: Not following the same donors, the study drew its conclusions from cross-sectional statistical analysis. Out-of-frame alpha sequences common to twins exhibited an excess of low generation probability.

TCRdb re-derived calls from the 5' RACE reads in MiXCR, one entry per CDR3 protein. The data show 1.5 million to 2 million distinct CDR3 sequences, about 32% seen once. CDR3 length equals 18 residues. This TCR derives from a newborn girl in good health. Material for sequencing was cord blood. This chain connects TRBV21-1 to TRBJ2-2; TRBD2 was called by the table and not checked on the DNA. TRBV21-1 constitutes a pseudogene. The CDR3 DNA is TGTGCCAGCAGCAAAGAGGCTAGCGGGAGGTTTAACACCGGGGAGCTGTTTTTT. This translates into CASSKEASGRFNTGELFF.